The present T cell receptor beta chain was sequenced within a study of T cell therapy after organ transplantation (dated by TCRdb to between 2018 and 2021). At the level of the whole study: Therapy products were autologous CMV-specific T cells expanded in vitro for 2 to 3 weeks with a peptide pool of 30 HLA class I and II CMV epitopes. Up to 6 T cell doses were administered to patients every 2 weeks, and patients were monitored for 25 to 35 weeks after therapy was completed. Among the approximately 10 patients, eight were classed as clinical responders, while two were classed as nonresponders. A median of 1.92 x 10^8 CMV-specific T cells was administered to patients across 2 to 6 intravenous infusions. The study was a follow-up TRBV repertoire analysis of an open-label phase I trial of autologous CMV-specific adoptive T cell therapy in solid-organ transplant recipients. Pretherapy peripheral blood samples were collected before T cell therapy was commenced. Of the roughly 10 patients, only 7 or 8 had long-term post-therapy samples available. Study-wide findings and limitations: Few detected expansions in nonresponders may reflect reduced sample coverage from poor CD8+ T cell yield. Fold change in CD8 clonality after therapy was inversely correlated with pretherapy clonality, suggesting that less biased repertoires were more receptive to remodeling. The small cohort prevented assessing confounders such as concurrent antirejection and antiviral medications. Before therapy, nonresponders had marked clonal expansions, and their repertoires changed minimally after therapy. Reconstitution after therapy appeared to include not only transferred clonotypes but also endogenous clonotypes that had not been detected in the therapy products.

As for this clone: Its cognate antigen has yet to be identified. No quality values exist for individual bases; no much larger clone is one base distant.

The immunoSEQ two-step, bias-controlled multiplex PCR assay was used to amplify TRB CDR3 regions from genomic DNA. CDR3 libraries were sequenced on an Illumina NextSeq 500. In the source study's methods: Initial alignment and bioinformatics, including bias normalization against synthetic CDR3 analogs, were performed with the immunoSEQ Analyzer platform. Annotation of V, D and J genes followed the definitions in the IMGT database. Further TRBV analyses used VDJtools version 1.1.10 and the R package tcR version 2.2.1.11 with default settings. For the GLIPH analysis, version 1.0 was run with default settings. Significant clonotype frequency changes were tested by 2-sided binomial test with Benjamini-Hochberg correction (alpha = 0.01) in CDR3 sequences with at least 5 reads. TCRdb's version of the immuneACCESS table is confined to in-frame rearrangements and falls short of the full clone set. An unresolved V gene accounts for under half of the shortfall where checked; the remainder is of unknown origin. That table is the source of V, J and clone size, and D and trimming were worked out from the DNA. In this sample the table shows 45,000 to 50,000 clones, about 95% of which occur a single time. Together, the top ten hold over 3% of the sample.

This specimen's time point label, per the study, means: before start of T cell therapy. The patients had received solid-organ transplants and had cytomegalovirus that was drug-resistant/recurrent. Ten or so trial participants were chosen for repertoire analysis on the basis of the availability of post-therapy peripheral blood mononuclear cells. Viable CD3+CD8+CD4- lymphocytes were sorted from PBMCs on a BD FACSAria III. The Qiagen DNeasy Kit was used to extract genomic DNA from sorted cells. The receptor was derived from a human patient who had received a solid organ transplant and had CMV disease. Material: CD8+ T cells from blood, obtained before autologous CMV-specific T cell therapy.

The CDR3 loop reads CAISDRASGSSGTDTQYF. The bases are TGTGCCATCAGTGATCGGGCTAGCGGGAGTTCTGGCACAGATACGCAGTATTTT. The chain couples TRBV10-3 to TRBJ2-3, and TRBD2 aligns with 10 junction nucleotides. V is pruned by 3 bases and J by 1 base, leaving 10 bases of the junction without a gene match. From the cysteine up to the phenylalanine, the CDR3 has a length of 18 residues. Only the CDR3 portion is preserved as DNA: 54 bases, with reading frame beginning at the first base. From a lookup of the germline V gene, CDR1 and CDR2 are ENHRY and SYGVKD.